The 18 T cell receptor beta chains presented below share a single source sample, sequenced in a study of CD8 T cells in Susac syndrome. Reverse transcription of roughly 0.5 to 1 ug RNA was performed with random hexamers. TCRdb itself ran the immunoSEQ multiplex PCR reads through MiXCR, one entry per CDR3 protein. The sample yields about 76,000 distinct CDR3 sequences, 90% to 95% seen once. Sequenced material: CD8+ T cells from PBMCs. The receptors were gathered from a human donor with multiple sclerosis.

This chain uses TRBV19 with TRBJ2-1; TRBD1 is a possible D gene (5 bases). The CDR3 is 13 amino acids. Germline-derived CDR1 and CDR2 are LNHDA and SQIVND (reference sequence). The ends were cut back, 7 bases at V and 4 bases at J, with 11 bases in the middle. The CDR3 nucleotides read TGTGCCAGTATGGTCCAGGGTTACAATGAGCAGTTCTTC. It is translated as CASMVQGYNEQFF. The variable domain in full, with the rest retrieved from reference TRBV19 and TRBJ2-1, is DGGITQSPKYLFRKEGQNVTLSCEQNLNHDAMYWYRQDPGQGLRLIYYSQIVNDFQKGDIAEGYSVSREKKESFPLTVTSAQKNPTAFYLCASMVQGYNEQFFGPGTRLTVL.

CDR3 in DNA: TGTGCCAGCAGTTACTCGAGTAGTATAAGCGAGCAGTACTTC. It encodes CASSYSSSISEQYF. The chain employs TRBV6-2 or TRBV6-3 and TRBJ2-7; the D is unclear. This CDR3 has 14 residues. Germline CDR1 reads MNHEY; CDR2 reads SVGEGT. V was clipped by 0 bases and J by 6 bases, with 12 bases between them.

The J gene is TRBJ1-5, the V gene TRBV27; D unresolved. This CDR3 contains 14 residues. CDR1 and CDR2 (germline): MNHEY, SMNVEV (reference sequence). Trimming cost V 1 base and J 8 bases, with 12 bases left between them. The CDR3 here is CASSLFGAVEPQHF. CDR3 coding DNA: TGTGCCAGCAGTTTATTTGGCGCTGTTGAGCCCCAGCATTTT.

The rearrangement links TRBV28 to TRBJ2-7; D might be TRBD2 (5 bases). The V end lost 6 bases, the J end lost 2 bases, and 17 bases lay between the germline ends. Germline assignment: CDR1 MDHEN and CDR2 SYDVKM. The CDR3 is 15 amino acids. Written as DNA, the CDR3 is TGTGCCAGCAGCTCGGAGGTGGGCGGTACCTACGAGCAGTACTTC. Translating gives CASSSEVGGTYEQYF.

The chain has TRBV2 and TRBJ2-1; D gene ambiguous. The CDR3 sequence is 11 residues long. Germline loops: CDR1 SNHLY, CDR2 FYNNEI. The ends were cut back, 8 bases at V and 8 bases at J, with 10 bases in the middle. The CDR3 sequence: CASPRRDEQFF. In DNA form, the CDR3 reads TGTGCCAGCCCTCGTAGGGATGAGCAGTTCTTC.

The chain couples TRBV12-3 or TRBV12-4 to TRBJ2-2; 8 nucleotides match TRBD1. Trimming took 4 bases from V and 4 from J; bases not matched to a gene: 2. The CDR3 contains 14 residues. CDR3 amino acids: CASSWTGPTGELFF. CDR3 bases: TGTGCCAGCAGTTGGACAGGGCCCACCGGGGAGCTGTTTTTT.

The chain joins TRBV19 to TRBJ1-1; D is possibly TRBD1 (5 bases). This CDR3 has 15 amino acids. Germline values: CDR1 LNHDA, CDR2 SQIVND (reference sequence). Trimming removed 8 bases from V and 1 base from J, with 17 bases in between. The CDR3 coding sequence is TGTGCCAGTTGCCCGCCCGCTGGGGCGAACACTGAAGCTTTCTTT. This translates into CASCPPAGANTEAFF.

The chain recombines TRBV19 with TRBJ2-6; the match to TRBD1 covers 8 bases. The CDR3 length is 18 residues. Germline CDR1 is LNHDA and CDR2 is SQIVND (reference sequence). V dropped 4 bases and J dropped 2; count of bases not matched to a gene: 10. The CDR3 reads CASSKPGQVAPGANVLTF. In DNA form, the CDR3 reads TGTGCCAGTAGTAAACCGGGACAGGTAGCCCCTGGGGCCAACGTCCTGACTTTC.

This sequence joins TRBV19 and TRBJ2-7; TRBD1 is a possible D gene (5 bases). CDR3 length: 13 residues. Germline V gives CDR1 LNHDA, CDR2 SQIVND (reference sequence). V gave up 6 bases and J gave up 3 bases, with 12 bases separating them. CDR3 nucleotides: TGTGCCAGTAGCTCGACAGTCTTCTACGAGCAGTACTTC. Translation: CASSSTVFYEQYF.

V usage is TRBV7-6 and J usage is TRBJ2-3; D possibly corresponds to TRBD2 (6 bases). This CDR3 has 13 amino acids. Between the trimmed V and J ends, which lost 3 bases and 7 bases, there was a span of 11 bases. From germline, CDR1 is SGHVS and CDR2 FNYEAQ. This CDR3 is CASSFGGTYTQYF. CDR3 sequence (DNA): TGTGCCAGCAGCTTTGGAGGGACCTATACGCAGTATTTT.

The chain carries TRBV11-2 and TRBJ2-7; D is undetermined. Germline lookup yields CDR1 SGHAT and CDR2 FQNNGV. The length of the CDR3 is 12 residues. Trimming took off 2 bases at V and 1 base at J, with 3 bases between the two ends. The CDR3 sequence is CASSLTSYEQYF. CDR3 sequence (DNA): TGTGCCAGCAGCTTAACTTCCTACGAGCAGTACTTC.

The chain carries TRBV5-1 and TRBJ2-3, with a weak D call TRBD2 (6 bases). The ends were cut back, 5 bases at V and 0 bases at J, with 13 bases in the middle. Germline-derived CDR1 and CDR2 are SGHRS and YFSETQ. The CDR3 has 15 residues. The CDR3 DNA follows: TGCGCCAGCAGAGGCGGGGAGACTAGCACAGATACGCAGTATTTT. This translates into CASRGGETSTDTQYF. The entire variable domain, with the rest obtained from reference TRBV5-1 and TRBJ2-3, is as follows: KAGVTQTPRYLIKTRGQQVTLSCSPISGHRSVSWYQQTPGQGLQFLFEYFSETQRNKGNFPGRFSGRQFSNSRSEMNVSTLELGDSALYLCASRGGETSTDTQYFGPGTRLTVL.

The chain carries TRBV2 and TRBJ1-1; 7 bases line up with TRBD1. The germline gives CDR1 SNHLY, CDR2 FYNNEI. This CDR3 is built from 15 residues. V shed 9 bases and J 6 bases; nucleotides not matched to a gene: 16. CDR3 DNA: TGTGCCAGGGGGAGTGAGGGGGCAGAAAGGCCTGAAGCTTTCTTT. It codes for CARGSEGAERPEAFF.

Comment on this clonotype: One end of the junction is discordant with germline, which a read error may explain. The chain employs TRBV11-2 and TRBJ2-1; a possible D gene is TRBD2 (6 bases). The germline gives CDR1 SGHAT, CDR2 FQNNGV. This CDR3 comprises 11 residues. CDR3 nucleotides: TGTGCCAGCAGCTCGTCGGGCCGCGGGGCCTTC. Translated: CASSSSGRGAF.

The rearrangement links TRBV19 to TRBJ1-6, with TRBD1 identical over 7 bases. Germline assignment: CDR1 LNHDA and CDR2 SQIVND (reference sequence). CDR3 length: 14 residues. J was trimmed by 13 bases and V by 7 bases; bases with no gene match: 13. Here the CDR3 DNA reads TGTGCCAGTACCCCGGGACAGAGCGATTGGCCCCTCCACTTT. Its translation is CASTPGQSDWPLHF.

The J gene is TRBJ2-3, the V gene TRBV29-1; D assignment may be TRBD1 or TRBD2 (7 bases each). The CDR3 contains 14 residues. The germline CDR1 and CDR2 sequences are SQVTM and ANQGSEA. V lost 6 bases to trimming and J lost 5 bases, with 18 bases between them. In DNA, the CDR3 is TGCAGCGTGCCCTGGCAGGGGGGGATAGATACGCAGTATTTT. This translates into CSVPWQGGIDTQYF.

The chain links TRBV2 to TRBJ2-1; D ambiguous. CDR3 size: 14 residues. Germline CDR1 reads SNHLY; CDR2 reads FYNNEI. V lost 1 base and J 4 bases, leaving 8 bases between the germline ends. In DNA, the CDR3 is TGTGCCAGCAGTGAAGTTTCTGGGTACAATGAGCAGTTCTTC. Translation: CASSEVSGYNEQFF.

The gene calls are TRBV11-1 and TRBJ1-2, with a possible D match to TRBD1 (5 bases). The V end lost 5 bases, the J end lost 0 bases, and 16 bases lay between the germline ends. This CDR3 has 16 amino acids. The V gene's germline CDR1 is SGHAT and CDR2 FQDESV (reference sequence). CDR3 protein: CASSPTPGRSNYGYTF. DNA of the CDR3: TGTGCCAGCAGCCCTACGCCGGGACGATCTAACTATGGCTACACCTTC.